These 11 T cell receptor beta chains came from one sample sequenced in a study of synovial regulatory T cells in juvenile arthritis. Here immunoSEQ multiplex PCR was the method, and the copy in TCRdb shows in-frame clones only, minus some. The listing contains 8,000 to 10,000 clones. Sample: Treg cells from blood. As to subset: remaining (HLA-DR-negative) circulating blood Treg cells. The receptors originated from a donor younger than 30 with juvenile idiopathic arthritis.

This rearrangement joins TRBV28 to TRBJ1-1; TCRdb calls TRBD1, which cannot be checked without DNA. The CDR3 is 13 amino acids. The record lacks a DNA sequence. CDR1 is MDHEN, CDR2 SYDVKM, per germline. The CDR3 here is CATEQGGRTEAFF.

The J gene is TRBJ1-2, the V gene TRBV4-3. The CDR3 is made up of 16 amino acids. No nucleotide data were recorded. Looked up from germline, CDR1 is LGHNA and CDR2 is YSLEER. The CDR3 spells CASSPLPTDLNYGYTF.

The chain links TRBV10-3 to TRBJ2-7. The CDR3 length is 13 residues. No DNA is listed. Germline V lookup: CDR1 ENHRY, CDR2 SYGVKD. CDR3 sequence: CAISESGVYEQYF.

V usage is TRBV2 and J usage is TRBJ2-1. This CDR3 spans 8 amino acids. No DNA sequence is on record. CDR1 and CDR2 from the germline V gene are SNHLY and FYNNEI. The CDR3 loop is CASSWLFF.

This CDR3 is CSARSGYEQYF. This chain uses TRBV20-1 with TRBJ2-7; TCRdb proposes TRBD2, but this gene call is untestable without DNA. CDR3 length: 11 residues. The DNA is unrecorded. CDR1 and CDR2 from the germline V gene are DFQATT and SNEGSKA (reference sequence).

This chain uses TRBV7-9 with TRBJ1-4; TCRdb's D gene call, TRBD1, goes unchecked for lack of DNA. The CDR3 has 15 amino acids. Only the protein is on record. CDR1 and CDR2 from the germline V gene are SEHNR and FQNEAQ (reference sequence). CDR3 sequence: CASSSWTGSGEKLFF.

The chain couples TRBV18 to TRBJ1-2; the TCRdb D gene call, TRBD1, has no DNA to confirm it. This CDR3 is built from 14 residues. The record lacks a DNA sequence. Germline V gene sequence: CDR1 KGHSH, CDR2 LQKENI. The CDR3 here is CASSAGTGGFGYTF.

This rearrangement joins TRBV6-1 to TRBJ1-2; TCRdb's assignment of TRBD1 cannot be checked, as there is no DNA. Germline-derived CDR1 and CDR2 are MNHNS and SASEGT. The CDR3 has 11 residues. Only the protein is on record. The CDR3 spells CASTLKDRMIF.

This chain links TRBV27 with TRBJ2-7; TCRdb outputs TRBD2, but without DNA this stays unchecked. The CDR3 runs to 14 residues. No DNA is recorded. Germline assignment: CDR1 MNHEY and CDR2 SMNVEV (reference sequence). CDR3 residues: CASREPGLRYEQYF.

The V gene is TRBV6-1, the J gene TRBJ2-7. The CDR3 runs to 14 residues. No DNA was logged. CDR1 is MNHNS and CDR2 is SASEGT in the germline V gene. The CDR3 here is CASSGEGPTYEQYF.

This sequence joins TRBV4-1 and TRBJ2-5. CDR1 and CDR2 from the germline V gene are MGHRA and YSYEKL. The CDR3 has 13 amino acids. The DNA is unrecorded. This chain's CDR3 is CASSQAAAETQYF.